This T cell receptor (beta chain) was found in a study of cytomegalovirus exposure and HLA in healthy donors. Primers: 60 Vbeta forward and 13 Jbeta reverse. The assay was immunoSEQ multiplex PCR, and TCRdb's table has in-frame clones only and misses some. Among 30,000 to 45,000 clones, 86% were seen once, and the ten largest hold 11%. V lost 0 bases, J lost 5 bases, and 8 bases stayed unmatched. The CDR3 is 15 amino acids. Germline assignment: CDR1 SGHRS and CDR2 YFSETQ. This clone was seen a single time. Its target is not known. Healthy people donating bone marrow made up the donors. Whole-study findings and limits: A highly shared variant cluster was judged a likely technical artifact. The classifier was said to identify cytomegalovirus status with high specificity and sensitivity. Among TCR beta chains, those listed as cytomegalovirus-associated numbered around 160.

Input material: PBMCs. The sequence came from a woman aged 40 to 50 in good health and CMV-seropositive. This chain connects TRBV5-1 to TRBJ2-7, with 7 bases identical to TRBD2. The CDR3 here is CASSLVGQRGDEQYF. CDR3 sequence (DNA): TGCGCCAGCAGCTTGGTTGGTCAGCGGGGAGACGAGCAGTACTTC. The variable domain in full, completed from reference TRBV5-1 and TRBJ2-7, reads KAGVTQTPRYLIKTRGQQVTLSCSPISGHRSVSWYQQTPGQGLQFLFEYFSETQRNKGNFPGRFSGRQFSNSRSEMNVSTLELGDSALYLCASSLVGQRGDEQYFGPGTRLTVT.